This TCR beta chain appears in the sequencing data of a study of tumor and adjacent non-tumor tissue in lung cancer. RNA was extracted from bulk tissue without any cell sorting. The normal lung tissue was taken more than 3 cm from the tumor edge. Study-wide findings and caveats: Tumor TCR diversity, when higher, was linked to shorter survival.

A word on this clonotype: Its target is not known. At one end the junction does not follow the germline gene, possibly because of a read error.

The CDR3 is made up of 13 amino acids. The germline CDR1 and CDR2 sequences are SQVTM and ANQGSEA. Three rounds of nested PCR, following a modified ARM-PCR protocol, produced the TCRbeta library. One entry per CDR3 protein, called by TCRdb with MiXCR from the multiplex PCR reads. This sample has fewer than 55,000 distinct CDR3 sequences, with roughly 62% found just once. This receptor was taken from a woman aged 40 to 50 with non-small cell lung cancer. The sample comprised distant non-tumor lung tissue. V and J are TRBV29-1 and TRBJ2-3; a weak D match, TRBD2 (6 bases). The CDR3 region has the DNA TGCGGCGTTGTTGGCGGGGCCACTGATACGCAGTATTTT. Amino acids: CGVVGGATDTQYF.